A single sample gave rise to the 27 T cell receptor beta chains below, sequenced in a study of blood T cell repertoires in COVID-19. Clones were sequenced by immunoSEQ multiplex PCR, and TCRdb holds only the in-frame ones, with some missing. Of about 150,000 clones listed, 87% are singletons. Sequencing was done on a sample of peripheral blood. These receptors were taken from a man aged 45-65 years who had recovered from COVID-19.

The chain uses TRBV11-2 and TRBJ1-2, with 8 bases identical to TRBD1. The CDR3 loop spans 13 amino acids. Germline lookup yields CDR1 SGHAT and CDR2 FQNNGV. The trim removed 5 bases at V and 13 bases at J, leaving 12 bases unmatched. CDR3 coding DNA: TGTGCCAGCAGCCTCGGGACAGGCGGCTTAGGCACCTTC. Translated: CASSLGTGGLGTF.

The V and J genes are TRBV27 and TRBJ1-1, with 7 bases lining up with TRBD1. The ends lost 5 bases at V and 2 bases at J; junction bases unmatched: 8. Germline-derived CDR1 and CDR2 are MNHEY and SMNVEV (reference sequence). This CDR3 comprises 15 residues. The CDR3 bases are TGTGCCAGCAGTCCCTCCGGGACAGACAACACTGAAGCTTTCTTT. Protein product: CASSPSGTDNTEAFF.

J is TRBJ2-2 and V is TRBV6-2 or TRBV6-3, with a weak D call TRBD1 (7 bases). The CDR3 sequence is 16 residues long. Germline V gene sequence: CDR1 MNHEY, CDR2 SVGEGT. With 1 base removed from V and 3 bases from J, the gap between germline ends came to 12 bases. The CDR3 coding sequence is TGTGCCAGCAGTTACTTCCAGGGGGGATACACCGGGGAGCTGTTTTTT. Translating gives CASSYFQGGYTGELFF.

This clone was observed a single time. V is TRBV6-4 and J is TRBJ1-1, with 8 nucleotides matching TRBD1. The CDR3 consists of 12 residues. J lost 5 bases, V lost 8 bases, and 4 bases had no gene match. Germline V gene lookup returns CDR1 MRHNA and CDR2 SNTAGT. CDR3 loop: CASPRGPTEAFF. CDR3 bases: TGTGCCAGCCCCAGGGGGCCGACTGAAGCTTTCTTT.

The rearrangement uses TRBV7-2 and TRBJ1-6; D uncertain. The CDR3 runs to 14 residues. CDR1 is SGHTA and CDR2 is FQGNSA in the germline V gene. V lost 4 bases and J 8 bases, leaving 12 bases between the germline ends. CDR3 amino acids: CASSYRGSDSPLHF. The CDR3 DNA sequence: TGTGCCAGCAGCTACCGAGGATCGGATTCACCCCTCCACTTT.

This chain uses TRBV3-1 (or the pseudogene TRBV3-2) with TRBJ2-1, with D maybe TRBD1 (5 bases). The germline V gene encodes CDR1 LGHDT and CDR2 YNNKEL (reference sequence). CDR3 length equals 13 residues. Trimming stripped 6 bases from V and 5 bases from J, with 11 bases between. CDR3 region: CASSRTYDNEQFF. CDR3 in DNA: TGTGCCAGCAGTCGGACATATGACAATGAGCAGTTCTTC.

The chain combines TRBV15 with TRBJ2-1; D not certain. The V end lost 2 bases, the J end lost 3 bases, and 8 bases lay between the germline ends. Germline V CDR1 and CDR2: LNHNV, YYDKDF (reference sequence). The CDR3 consists of 14 residues. CDR3 region: CATSRNPGYNEQFF. The CDR3 DNA reads TGTGCCACCAGCAGAAATCCGGGCTACAATGAGCAGTTCTTC.

The chain links TRBV9 to TRBJ2-3; D unclear. V lost 3 bases and J 2 bases, leaving 13 bases between the germline ends. Germline V gene sequence: CDR1 SGDLS, CDR2 YYNGEE. The CDR3 is 15 residues long. CDR3 loop: CASSAPLDTTDTQYF. In nucleotides, the CDR3 is TGTGCCAGCAGCGCTCCCCTAGATACCACAGATACGCAGTATTTT.

The gene calls are TRBV7-9 and TRBJ2-5, with TRBD2 matching over 7 bases. Germline V gene data show CDR1 as SEHNR and CDR2 as FQNEAQ (reference sequence). V was pared by 4 bases and J by 5 bases, with 4 bases of the junction left unmatched. The CDR3 runs 13 residues. CDR3 in DNA: TGTGCCAGCAGCTCAACAGCGGGGGAGACCCAGTACTTC. This encodes CASSSTAGETQYF. Supplemented by reference TRBV7-9 and TRBJ2-5, the full variable domain reads DTGVSQNPRHKITKRGQNVTFRCDPISEHNRLYWYRQTLGQGPEFLTYFQNEAQLEKSRLLSDRFSAERPKGSFSTLEIQRTEQGDSAMYLCASSSTAGETQYFGPGTRLLVL.

This chain links TRBV2 with TRBJ2-7; 10 bases align to TRBD1. Germline values: CDR1 SNHLY, CDR2 FYNNEI. This CDR3 has 13 residues. V shed 6 bases, J shed 7 bases, and the junction held 6 bases outside the gene matches. The CDR3 DNA reads as TGTGCCAGCAGCCGACAGGGGGCGTATGAGCAGTACTTC. It specifies CASSRQGAYEQYF.

The chain couples TRBV6-2 or TRBV6-3 to TRBJ2-3, with D hard to call. CDR1 is MNHEY and CDR2 is SVGEGT in the germline V gene. CDR3 length: 11 amino acids. V lost 2 bases and J 8 bases, leaving 5 bases between the germline ends. As DNA, the CDR3 is TGTGCCAGCAGTTACACTGGTACGCAGTATTTT. Translated, it gives CASSYTGTQYF.

The chain uses TRBV15 and TRBJ2-5; a weak D match, TRBD1 (6 bases). The CDR3 has 16 amino acids. CDR1 is LNHNV, CDR2 YYDKDF, per germline (reference sequence). Deletions cut 1 base from V and 4 bases from J, with 16 bases between. This CDR3 reads CATSRVAIDRLETQYF. The CDR3 nucleotides read TGTGCCACCAGCAGAGTTGCTATTGACAGGTTAGAGACCCAGTACTTC.

This clone was seen once. The chain links TRBV9 to TRBJ2-2, with D maybe TRBD1 (5 bases). The germline V and J ends were trimmed by 0 bases and 6 bases, with 9 bases remaining between them. Germline assignment: CDR1 SGDLS and CDR2 YYNGEE. The CDR3 loop spans 14 amino acids. CDR3 DNA: TGTGCCAGCAGCGTAGCATTACAGGCCGGGGAGCTGTTTTTT. It codes for CASSVALQAGELFF.

This clone was found once. The CDR3 loop reads CASSQDMGRGLAKNIQYF. Written as DNA, the CDR3 is TGCGCCAGCAGCCAAGATATGGGCAGGGGGCTGGCCAAAAACATTCAGTACTTC. The genes are TRBV4-3 and TRBJ2-4; the match to TRBD1 covers 8 bases. J was trimmed by 1 base and V by 0 bases; bases with no gene match: 8. CDR3 length equals 18 residues. Per germline, CDR1 LGHNA and CDR2 YSLEER.

This chain uses TRBV5-6 with TRBJ2-5; 14 bases are a match to TRBD2. Germline V CDR1 and CDR2: SGHDT, YYEEEE. The CDR3 contains 15 residues. The V and J ends lost 7 bases and 3 bases, in that order; junction bases with no gene match: 5. The CDR3 DNA sequence: TGTGCCAGCTCGGGACTAGCGGGGGCGGAAGAGACCCAGTACTTC. Protein: CASSGLAGAEETQYF.

This clone showed up just once. This chain connects TRBV5-8 to TRBJ1-3; maybe TRBD1 (5 bases). The germline gives CDR1 SGHTS, CDR2 YDEGEE. The CDR3 has 14 residues. Trimming took off 2 bases at V and 7 bases at J, with 13 bases between the two ends. The CDR3 is CASSFWTTGNTIYF. In DNA form, the CDR3 reads TGTGCCAGCAGCTTTTGGACAACCGGGAACACCATATATTTT.

The chain has TRBV19 and TRBJ2-3, with D possibly TRBD2 on 6 matching bases. The V end lost 6 bases, the J end lost 5 bases, and 6 bases lay between the germline ends. The CDR3 has 11 residues. Germline CDR1 and CDR2: LNHDA and SQIVND (reference sequence). In DNA form, the CDR3 reads TGTGCCAGTAGGCGGGGAGATACGCAGTATTTT. Translated: CASRRGDTQYF.

CDR3 bases: TGTGCCAGCCAACACAGGGAATACAATGAGCAGTTCTTC. Translating it yields CASQHREYNEQFF. V gene TRBV9 combines with J gene TRBJ2-1, with D perhaps matching TRBD1 (6 bases). The CDR3 sequence is 13 residues long. CDR1 is SGDLS, CDR2 YYNGEE, per germline. The V end was cut by 7 bases, the J end by 4 bases, with 12 bases between.

The rearrangement links TRBV12-5 to TRBJ1-1; D is unresolved. There are 17 residues in the CDR3. Trimming stripped 1 base from V and 1 base from J, with 16 bases between. CDR1 is LGHNT, CDR2 FRNRAP, per germline. The CDR3 reads CASGLDLTRARNTEAFF. Here the CDR3 DNA reads TGTGCTAGTGGTTTGGACCTGACTAGGGCCCGGAACACTGAAGCTTTCTTT.

CDR3 in DNA: TGTGCCAGCAGCTTAGGGCCCTATGGCTACACCTTC. Amino acids: CASSLGPYGYTF. The rearrangement joins TRBV11-3 to TRBJ1-2; D unclear. Germline assignment: CDR1 SGHNT and CDR2 YENEEA. This CDR3 has 12 residues. V lost 1 base and J lost 4, with 4 bases in between.

At least ten counts were recorded for this clone. The rearrangement links TRBV5-4 to TRBJ1-2, with D tentatively TRBD1 (5 bases). Trimming removed 4 bases at V and 6 bases at J, with 13 bases between. Per the germline V gene, CDR1 is SGHNT and CDR2 is YYREEE (reference sequence). The CDR3 sequence is 13 residues long. CDR3 coding DNA: TGTGCCAGCAGCCCCCTTATAGGGGATGGCTACACCTTC. This translates into CASSPLIGDGYTF.

The chain combines TRBV30 with TRBJ1-2; perhaps TRBD1 as D (5 bases). Trimming took off 4 bases at V and 8 bases at J, with 17 bases between the two ends. The CDR3 has 13 amino acids. Per the germline V gene, CDR1 is GTSNPN and CDR2 is SVGIG (reference sequence). CDR3 sequence (DNA): TGTGCCTGGACCTTGGACTCGGAGGGGGGCTACACCTTC. The encoded protein is CAWTLDSEGGYTF.

This clone was found a few times. This chain links TRBV7-9 with TRBJ2-1; D is possibly TRBD2 (6 bases). CDR3 length: 14 amino acids. Germline V gene data show CDR1 as SEHNR and CDR2 as FQNEAQ (reference sequence). The V gene lost 5 bases and the J gene lost 0 bases, with 8 bases spanning the gap. CDR3 region: CASSDGSSYNEQFF. CDR3 bases: TGTGCCAGCAGCGACGGGAGCTCCTACAATGAGCAGTTCTTC.

The chain employs TRBV6-5 and TRBJ1-5; no reliable D call. The V end lost 2 bases, the J end lost 4 bases, and 9 bases lay between the germline ends. Germline V gene sequence: CDR1 MNHEY, CDR2 SVGAGI. The CDR3 has 14 amino acids. The CDR3 protein is CASSYRETNQPQHF. The CDR3 DNA follows: TGTGCCAGCAGTTACCGGGAGACAAATCAGCCCCAGCATTTT.

The chain combines TRBV7-2 with TRBJ1-3, with a weak D call TRBD1 (5 bases). The V gene's germline CDR1 is SGHTA and CDR2 FQGNSA. The CDR3 length is 16 residues. Trimming pared 2 bases from V and 0 bases from J, leaving 11 bases between. CDR3 loop: CASSLRPGLSGNTIYF. DNA for the CDR3: TGTGCCAGCAGCTTACGGCCAGGGCTCTCTGGAAACACCATATATTTT.

This chain's CDR3 is CATSRKQTSLAYNEQFF. CDR3 sequence (DNA): TGTGCCACCAGCAGAAAGCAGACTAGTCTTGCCTACAATGAGCAGTTCTTC. The rearrangement uses TRBV15 and TRBJ2-1; maybe TRBD2 (6 bases). V gave up 2 bases and J gave up 2 bases, with 16 bases separating them. This CDR3 has 17 amino acids. Germline loops: CDR1 LNHNV, CDR2 YYDKDF (reference sequence).

The V call is TRBV10-1, the J call TRBJ2-3, with D possibly being TRBD2 (5 bases). With 6 bases removed from V and 6 bases from J, the gap between germline ends came to 13 bases. This CDR3 has 13 amino acids. The germline gives CDR1 WNHNN, CDR2 SYGVQD (reference sequence). The CDR3 sequence: CASRILELDTQYF. CDR3 nucleotide sequence: TGCGCCAGCAGAATACTAGAGTTGGATACGCAGTATTTT.